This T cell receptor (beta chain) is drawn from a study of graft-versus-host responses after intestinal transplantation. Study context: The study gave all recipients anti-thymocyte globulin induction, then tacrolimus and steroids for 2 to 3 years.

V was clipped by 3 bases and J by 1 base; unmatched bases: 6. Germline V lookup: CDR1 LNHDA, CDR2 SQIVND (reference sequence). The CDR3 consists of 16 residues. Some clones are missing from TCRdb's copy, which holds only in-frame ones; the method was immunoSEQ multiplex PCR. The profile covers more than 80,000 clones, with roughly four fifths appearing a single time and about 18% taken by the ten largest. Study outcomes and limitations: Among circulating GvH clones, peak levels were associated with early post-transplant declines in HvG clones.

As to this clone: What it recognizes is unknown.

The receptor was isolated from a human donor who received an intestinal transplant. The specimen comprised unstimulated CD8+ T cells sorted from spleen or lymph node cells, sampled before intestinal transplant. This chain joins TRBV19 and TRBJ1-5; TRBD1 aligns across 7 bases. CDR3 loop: CASSIHRGGSNQPQHF. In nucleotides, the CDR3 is TGTGCCAGTAGTATCCACAGGGGAGGGAGCAATCAGCCCCAGCATTTT.